This T cell receptor beta chain emerged from a study of cytomegalovirus exposure and HLA in healthy donors. Primers: 60 Vbeta forward and 13 Jbeta reverse. Here immunoSEQ multiplex PCR was the method, and the copy in TCRdb shows in-frame clones only, minus some. This sample has about 140,000 clones, with approximately 80% found just once. The source is a man aged 50-60 years in good health and CMV-seronegative. What was sequenced was PBMCs.

The CDR3 reads CASSPRGTGILNTEAFF. DNA for the CDR3: TGCGCCAGCAGCCCCCGGGGGACAGGAATCCTGAACACTGAAGCTTTCTTT. This rearrangement joins TRBV5-1 to TRBJ1-1, with 8 bases fitting TRBD1. This CDR3 comprises 17 residues. Germline CDR1 reads SGHRS; CDR2 reads YFSETQ. V lost 4 bases and J lost 0; bases outside the gene matches: 11.